A single sample is the source of the 2 T cell receptor beta chains below, sequenced in a study of OX40 agonist ivuxolimab in advanced cancers. Repertoires were generated with immunoSEQ multiplex PCR, while TCRdb's copy carries only in-frame clones and drops some. The sample lists approximately 70,000 clones; 94% were seen once. The specimen was CD4+ or CD8+ T cells sorted from blood, collected in a trial of the OX40 agonist ivuxolimab. The receptors shown here come from an adult with an advanced solid tumor such as melanoma, head and neck, liver or kidney cancer.

The chain combines TRBV7-9 with TRBJ1-6; D is ambiguous. The V end lost 10 bases, the J end lost 8 bases, and 24 bases lay between the germline ends. Germline-derived CDR1 and CDR2 are SEHNR and FQNEAQ (reference sequence). The CDR3 is made up of 16 amino acids. DNA for the CDR3: TGTGCCACCGTCGGTTCGCAGTCACCACACGATTCACCCCTCCACTTT. Translating gives CATVGSQSPHDSPLHF.

The chain employs TRBV28 and TRBJ2-5, with D perhaps matching TRBD1 (6 bases). This CDR3 has 14 amino acids. Germline CDR1 MDHEN, CDR2 SYDVKM. Trimming took off 3 bases at V and 10 bases at J, with 18 bases between the two ends. CDR3 in DNA: TGTGCCAGCAGTTTGGCCAGGGGTGGAGTGTACCAGTACTTC. This encodes CASSLARGGVYQYF.